These 6 T cell receptor beta chains were all obtained from the same sample, sequenced in a study of T cell responses to AZD1222 COVID-19 vaccine. Generated by immunoSEQ multiplex PCR, the TCRdb table keeps only in-frame clones and is missing some. Here the sample spans about 150,000 clones, 90% being singletons. The sequencing here drew on peripheral blood, taken on day 0 of AZD1222 vaccination. These receptor sequences come from an adult in good health.

The chain joins TRBV6-2 or TRBV6-3 to TRBJ2-5, with 10 bases lining up with TRBD2. Germline lookup yields CDR1 MNHEY and CDR2 SVGEGT. Trimming took 6 bases from V and 1 from J; bases not matched to a gene: 5. CDR3 length: 15 amino acids. The CDR3 sequence is CASSVIAGGQETQYF. CDR3 DNA sequence: TGTGCCAGCAGCGTAATAGCGGGAGGCCAAGAGACCCAGTACTTC.

This clone has only a few counts. The chain couples TRBV18 to TRBJ1-2; 9 bases are shared with TRBD1. Germline trimming cut 3 bases from V and 7 bases from J; bases unmatched to any gene: 9. The CDR3 length is 15 residues. Germline lookup yields CDR1 KGHSH and CDR2 LQKENI. The CDR3 spells CASSPTPGQGRGYTF. CDR3 nucleotide sequence: TGTGCCAGCTCACCGACACCGGGACAGGGTCGTGGCTACACCTTC.

The V gene is TRBV4-1, the J gene TRBJ2-7, with TRBD1 matching over 7 bases. Trimming cost V 3 bases and J 1 base; bases outside gene matches: 9. The CDR3 loop spans 16 amino acids. The germline V gene has CDR1 MGHRA and CDR2 YSYEKL. In nucleotides, the CDR3 is TGCGCCAGCAGCCAGACCGACAGGGATTGGTCCTACGAGCAGTACTTC. Amino acids: CASSQTDRDWSYEQYF.

DNA of the CDR3: TGCGCCAGCAGCCAAGACGACGGAAGCACAGATACGCAGTATTTT. Translation gives CASSQDDGSTDTQYF. The chain employs TRBV4-1 and TRBJ2-3; D is unclear. Germline V CDR1 and CDR2: MGHRA, YSYEKL. CDR3 length: 15 amino acids. V was pared by 0 bases and J by 0 bases, with 7 bases between.

In this sample, this clone turned up once. The V gene is TRBV29-1, the J gene TRBJ1-2, with 12 bases that match TRBD1. Germline lookup yields CDR1 SQVTM and CDR2 ANQGSEA. The V gene end was trimmed by 1 base and the J gene end by 3 bases; junction bases not matched to a gene: 18. The CDR3 loop spans 20 amino acids. The CDR3 protein is CSVEVGSPFRRDRGHYGYTF. The CDR3 DNA sequence: TGCAGCGTTGAAGTGGGTTCGCCTTTCCGCCGGGACAGGGGGCACTATGGCTACACCTTC. The variable domain in full, with the rest retrieved from reference TRBV29-1 and TRBJ1-2, is SAVISQKPSRDICQRGTSLTIQCQVDSQVTMMFWYRQQPGQSLTLIATANQGSEATYESGFVIDKFPISRPNLTFSTLTVSNMSPEDSSIYLCSVEVGSPFRRDRGHYGYTFGSGTRLTVV.

The chain is built from TRBV5-4 and TRBJ2-7, with D tentatively TRBD2 (5 bases). The CDR3 covers 15 residues. The V gene's germline CDR1 is SGHNT and CDR2 YYREEE (reference sequence). The ends were cut back, 0 bases at V and 7 bases at J, with 17 bases in the middle. The CDR3 nucleotides are TGTGCCAGCAGCTTGGCCTCTAGCATGGTTGAGGAGCAGTACTTC. Its translation: CASSLASSMVEEQYF.